The 15 T cell receptor beta chains given below trace back to one sample, sequenced in a study of cytotoxic CD8 clonotypes in ibrutinib-treated CLL. The repertoire was sequenced with immunoSEQ multiplex PCR; TCRdb's copy has only in-frame clones and lacks some. The sample has approximately 100,000 clones; 58% are singletons. This specimen was PBMCs, taken after 24 months of ibrutinib treatment. All receptors derive from a human donor with chronic lymphocytic leukemia.

V usage is TRBV9 and J usage is TRBJ2-5; TRBD1 aligns across 7 bases. The germline V gene encodes CDR1 SGDLS and CDR2 YYNGEE. This CDR3 is built from 14 residues. Germline trimming cut 0 bases from V and 5 bases from J; bases unmatched to any gene: 4. This CDR3 is CASSVVGRGETQYF. The CDR3 nucleotides read TGTGCCAGCAGCGTAGTGGGCAGGGGGGAGACCCAGTACTTC.

This clone was seen a few times. The chain carries TRBV10-1 and TRBJ1-5; D gene uncertain. The ends were cut back, 11 bases at V and 0 bases at J, with 11 bases in the middle. The CDR3 is 13 residues long. CDR1 and CDR2 from the germline V gene are WNHNN and SYGVQD (reference sequence). The CDR3 DNA reads as TGCGCCCCAGCGGGGTATAGCAATCAGCCCCAGCATTTT. Amino acid sequence: CAPAGYSNQPQHF.

The genes are TRBV10-2 and TRBJ2-3, with TRBD2 matching 8 bases. The CDR3 totals 15 residues. V lost 3 bases and J lost 1; bases outside the gene matches: 3. Germline V gene sequence: CDR1 WSHSY, CDR2 SAAADI. CDR3 nucleotide sequence: TGCGCCAGCAGTGACAGCGGGGGCCGCACAGATACGCAGTATTTT. This gives the protein CASSDSGGRTDTQYF.

The chain uses TRBV6-1 and TRBJ2-7; D is ambiguous. The CDR3 spans 15 residues. Germline values: CDR1 MNHNS, CDR2 SASEGT. V lost 2 bases, J lost 3 bases, and 14 bases lay in between. The CDR3 sequence: CASSEPVTKFYEQYF. The CDR3 DNA sequence: TGTGCCAGCAGTGAACCAGTGACCAAGTTCTACGAGCAGTACTTC.

A remark on this clone: Other nucleotide sequences from this sample produce the same CDR3. CDR3 DNA: TGTGCCAGCAGCACGACAGGGAGCACTGAAGCTTTCTTT. It encodes CASSTTGSTEAFF. V usage is TRBV6-5 and J usage is TRBJ1-1; 7 positions agree with TRBD1. The germline CDR1 and CDR2 sequences are MNHEY and SVGAGI. J lost 4 bases, V lost 6 bases, and 5 bases had no gene match. The length of the CDR3 is 13 residues.

The genes are TRBV7-8 and TRBJ1-2; TRBD1 might be the D (6 bases). With 5 bases removed from V and 7 bases from J, the gap between germline ends came to 17 bases. Germline-derived CDR1 and CDR2 are SGHVS and FQNEAQ. The CDR3 has 14 amino acids. CDR3 nucleotides: TGTGCCAGCAGCCGCCTGGGGGGGGCTTCTGGCTACACCTTC. As protein: CASSRLGGASGYTF.

The V and J genes are TRBV19 and TRBJ1-4; no clear D gene. The length of the CDR3 is 14 residues. CDR1 and CDR2 (germline): LNHDA, SQIVND (reference sequence). V dropped 7 bases and J dropped 8 bases, with 17 bases sitting between them. This CDR3 is CASTPGMKGEKLFF. The CDR3 DNA follows: TGTGCCAGTACCCCGGGCATGAAGGGAGAAAAACTGTTTTTT.

The rearrangement uses TRBV27 and TRBJ2-7; D uncertain. Germline assignment: CDR1 MNHEY and CDR2 SMNVEV (reference sequence). The ends were cut back, 0 bases at V and 2 bases at J, with 8 bases in the middle. The CDR3 is made up of 14 amino acids. CDR3 region: CASSLSTAAYEQYF. The CDR3 DNA follows: TGTGCCAGCAGTTTATCGACTGCCGCCTACGAGCAGTACTTC.

The CDR3 loop reads CASSLEGRGNEKLFF. The CDR3, as DNA: TGTGCCAGCAGCTTAGAGGGCAGGGGGAACGAAAAACTGTTTTTT. The V and J genes are TRBV7-8 and TRBJ1-4, with TRBD1 matching 7 bases. CDR1 and CDR2 (germline): SGHVS, FQNEAQ. The CDR3 consists of 15 residues. V shed 1 base, J shed 8 bases, and the junction held 7 bases outside the gene matches.

The chain uses TRBV2 and TRBJ1-5; D is possibly TRBD1 (6 bases). V was pared by 3 bases and J by 7 bases, with 13 bases between. This CDR3 has 14 amino acids. The germline CDR1 and CDR2 sequences are SNHLY and FYNNEI. CDR3 protein: CASSDMGGRQPQHF. DNA of the CDR3: TGTGCCAGCAGTGATATGGGGGGCCGGCAGCCCCAGCATTTT.

J is TRBJ2-7 and V is TRBV9, with TRBD2 as a possible D gene (6 bases). Germline loops: CDR1 SGDLS, CDR2 YYNGEE. V was clipped by 4 bases and J by 1 base, with 9 bases between them. The CDR3 is 13 residues long. In DNA, the CDR3 is TGTGCCAGCAGCCTCGGGACTTCCTACGAGCAGTACTTC. Amino acid sequence: CASSLGTSYEQYF.

The genes are TRBV7-3 and TRBJ2-3; D remains ambiguous. Trimming took 1 base from V and 4 from J, leaving 3 bases between them. The CDR3 loop spans 12 amino acids. In germline, CDR1 is SGHTA, CDR2 FQGTGA. The CDR3 DNA reads TGTGCCAGCAGCTTAAACGCAGATACGCAGTATTTT. This encodes CASSLNADTQYF.

The chain joins TRBV28 to TRBJ1-5, with D tentatively TRBD1 (5 bases). CDR1 is MDHEN and CDR2 is SYDVKM in the germline V gene. This CDR3 contains 14 residues. The germline V and J ends were trimmed by 1 base and 6 bases, with 10 bases remaining between them. The CDR3 DNA follows: TGTGCCAGCAGTTTATCAGGGTGGGGTCAGCCCCAGCATTTT. This translates into CASSLSGWGQPQHF. The whole variable domain, filled in from reference TRBV28 and TRBJ1-5, reads DVKVTQSSRYLVKRTGEKVFLECVQDMDHENMFWYRQDPGLGLRLIYFSYDVKMKEKGDIPEGYSVSREKKERFSLILESASTNQTSMYLCASSLSGWGQPQHFGDGTRLSIL.

This clone was counted a few times. The V and J genes are TRBV19 and TRBJ1-1; D may be TRBD1 (6 bases). The CDR3 has 13 amino acids. V dropped 1 base and J dropped 5 bases, with 8 bases sitting between them. Germline values: CDR1 LNHDA, CDR2 SQIVND (reference sequence). The CDR3 sequence is CASSIGGTTEAFF. In DNA, the CDR3 is TGTGCCAGTAGTATAGGGGGGACAACTGAAGCTTTCTTT.

This clone was recorded only once. The chain is built from TRBV7-8 and TRBJ2-7, with D maybe TRBD2 (6 bases). The V gene lost 3 bases and the J gene lost 0 bases, with 18 bases spanning the gap. The germline V gene has CDR1 SGHVS and CDR2 FQNEAQ. The CDR3 spans 17 residues. In nucleotides, the CDR3 is TGTGCCAGCAGCTTCACTTCCGGCCGGGGGAACTCCTACGAGCAGTACTTC. Translated, it gives CASSFTSGRGNSYEQYF.